The T cell receptor beta chain described here comes from a study of blood T cell repertoires in COVID-19. Study-level background: Samples of COVID-19 (acute and convalescent) were obtained from the United States, Italy and Spain. PBMCs, B-cell-depleted T cells, or T cells provided the cDNA or gDNA that made up the material.

This CDR3 has 14 amino acids. The V end was cut by 3 bases, the J end by 9 bases, with 15 bases between. The germline gives CDR1 KGHSH, CDR2 LQKENI. Original analysis: Reference gene primer amplification gave estimated nucleated cell counts. Assay: immunoSEQ multiplex PCR; the TCRdb copy retains only in-frame clones and omits some. V and J calls and clone size are as listed in that table; D and trimming were resolved from the DNA. The sample yields tens of thousands of clones, over 80% seen once. The sample consisted of peripheral blood. The sequence was obtained from a man older than 75 with acute or convalescent COVID-19. This rearrangement joins TRBV18 to TRBJ1-5; D may be TRBD1 (6 bases). The CDR3 sequence is CASSPRDTGVPQHF. The CDR3 region has the DNA TGTGCCAGCTCACCCCGGGACACCGGAGTGCCCCAGCATTTT.